There are many counts of the clone carrying this TCR beta chain. Antigen specificity is unknown. Germline V gives CDR1 MNHNY, CDR2 SVGAGI (reference sequence). CDR3 length: 15 residues. V dropped 5 bases and J dropped 5; count of bases not matched to a gene: 6. The data were taken from a study of blood T cells in healthy people across ages. Alongside a J-beta primer mix, a sample-barcoded 5' primer served in a second PCR lasting about 7 to 12 cycles. TCRdb processed the 5' RACE reads anew with MiXCR; each CDR3 protein has one entry. The table has around 870,000 distinct CDR3 sequences, under 35% seen once; the top ten hold 15% to 20%. Study-wide points: Naive CD4+ cell counts and diversity both ran higher in long-lived than in aged donors. Bulk PBMC profiling left naive and antigen-experienced comparisons inconclusive.

Sequenced: blood. The chain joins TRBV6-6 to TRBJ2-3; 11 positions agree with TRBD1. This clonotype was sampled from an elderly woman in good health. CDR3 in DNA: TGTGCCAGCAGTCCCGGGACAGGGGGAAGAGATACGCAGTATTTT. It specifies CASSPGTGGRDTQYF.